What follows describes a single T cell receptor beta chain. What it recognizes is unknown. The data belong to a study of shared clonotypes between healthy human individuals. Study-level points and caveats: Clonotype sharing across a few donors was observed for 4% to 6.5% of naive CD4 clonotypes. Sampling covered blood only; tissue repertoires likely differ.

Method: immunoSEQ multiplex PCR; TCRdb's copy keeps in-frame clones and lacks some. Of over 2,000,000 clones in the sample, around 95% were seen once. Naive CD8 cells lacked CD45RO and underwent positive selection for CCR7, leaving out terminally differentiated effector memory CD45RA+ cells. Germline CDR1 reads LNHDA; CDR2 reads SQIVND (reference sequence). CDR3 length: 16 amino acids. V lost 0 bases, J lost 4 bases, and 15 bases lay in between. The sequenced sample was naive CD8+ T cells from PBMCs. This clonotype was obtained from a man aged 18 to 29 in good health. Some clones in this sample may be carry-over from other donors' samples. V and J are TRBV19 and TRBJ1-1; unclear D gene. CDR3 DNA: TGTGCCAGTAGTATAGATCAAGAGGGAAGGCGCACTGAAGCTTTCTTT. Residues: CASSIDQEGRRTEAFF. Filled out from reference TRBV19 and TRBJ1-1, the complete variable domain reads DGGITQSPKYLFRKEGQNVTLSCEQNLNHDAMYWYRQDPGQGLRLIYYSQIVNDFQKGDIAEGYSVSREKKESFPLTVTSAQKNPTAFYLCASSIDQEGRRTEAFFGQGTRLTVV.